These 16 T cell receptor beta chains originate from one sample sequenced in a study of T cell responses to AZD1222 COVID-19 vaccine. Profiled with immunoSEQ multiplex PCR; TCRdb holds only in-frame clones, not every one. Of about 92,000 clones listed, about nine tenths are singletons. The material sequenced was peripheral blood, taken on day 0 of AZD1222 vaccination. These receptors were collected from an adult in good health.

The chain combines TRBV3-1 (or the pseudogene TRBV3-2) with TRBJ2-1, with D possibly called TRBD1 or TRBD2 (6 bases each). The CDR3 covers 16 residues. Per the germline V gene, CDR1 is LGHDT and CDR2 is YNNKEL (reference sequence). Trimming took 3 bases from V and 5 from J, leaving 17 bases between them. This CDR3 reads CASSQRDTGKDNEQFF. For the CDR3, the DNA is TGTGCCAGCAGCCAGCGGGACACAGGCAAAGACAATGAGCAGTTCTTC.

This clone was counted between two and nine times. The chain uses TRBV4-3 and TRBJ1-5; D is undetermined. Germline assignment: CDR1 LGHNA and CDR2 YSLEER. CDR3 length: 16 amino acids. The V gene lost 0 bases and the J gene lost 10 bases, with 19 bases spanning the gap. CDR3 in amino acids: CASSQDYDEGIEPQHF. CDR3 DNA sequence: TGCGCCAGCAGCCAAGATTATGATGAGGGTATAGAACCCCAGCATTTT.

The rearrangement links TRBV12-5 to TRBJ1-4; possible D gene TRBD1, 5 bases. The V end was cut by 2 bases, the J end by 0 bases, with 13 bases between. The CDR3 length is 17 residues. Germline V gives CDR1 LGHNT, CDR2 FRNRAP. The CDR3 sequence: CASGLPRGRATNEKLFF. The CDR3 nucleotides read TGTGCTAGTGGTTTGCCCCGGGGGAGAGCAACTAATGAAAAACTGTTTTTT.

The chain uses TRBV28 and TRBJ2-2; 10 bases are a match to TRBD1. The CDR3 spans 16 residues. V lost 0 bases and J lost 4; bases outside the gene matches: 2. CDR1 is MDHEN, CDR2 SYDVKM, per germline. This CDR3 reads CASSLWGQGITGELFF. The CDR3 region has the DNA TGTGCCAGCAGTTTATGGGGACAGGGGATCACCGGGGAGCTGTTTTTT.

CDR3 sequence (DNA): TGTGCCATCAGTGACGTAGGGGTAAATGGCTACACCTTC. It codes for CAISDVGVNGYTF. This chain connects TRBV10-3 to TRBJ1-2, with D possibly matching TRBD1 (5 bases). Germline V gives CDR1 ENHRY, CDR2 SYGVKD. The CDR3 is 13 residues long. Trimming stripped 3 bases from V and 6 bases from J, with 11 bases between.

The CDR3 protein is CASSSLTGSNQPQHF. CDR3 DNA sequence: TGTGCCAGCAGCTCTCTAACGGGGAGCAATCAGCCCCAGCATTTT. The chain employs TRBV7-9 and TRBJ1-5, with no clear D. Per germline, CDR1 SEHNR and CDR2 FQNEAQ (reference sequence). The CDR3 totals 15 residues. Trimming left V 4 bases short and J 1 base short, with 11 bases between.

The J gene is TRBJ1-3, the V gene TRBV12-3 or TRBV12-4; D call uncertain. V was cut by 5 bases and J by 10 bases, with 12 bases left in between. The CDR3 is made up of 12 amino acids. The CDR3, as DNA: TGTGCCAGCAGTCTCACATTGAAAACCATATATTTT. It is translated as CASSLTLKTIYF.

The chain uses TRBV7-9 and TRBJ2-1, with D perhaps matching TRBD2 (7 bases). The CDR3 has 16 residues. The V gene lost 6 bases and the J gene lost 6 bases, with 21 bases spanning the gap. Germline CDR1 reads SEHNR; CDR2 reads FQNEAQ (reference sequence). CDR3: CASRIQRGAEGNEQFF. DNA for the CDR3: TGTGCCAGCAGAATTCAACGGGGGGCCGAGGGCAATGAGCAGTTCTTC.

The chain carries TRBV18 and TRBJ2-7, with unresolved D. The germline V gene encodes CDR1 KGHSH and CDR2 LQKENI. Trimming shortened V by 3 bases and J by 0 bases, and 9 bases separated the two germline ends. The length of the CDR3 is 14 residues. The CDR3 nucleotides are TGTGCCAGCTCACCCCCGACCCACTCCTACGAGCAGTACTTC. Its protein is CASSPPTHSYEQYF.

The chain is built from TRBV12-3 or TRBV12-4 and TRBJ1-3, with unresolved D. This CDR3 has 13 amino acids. V dropped 6 bases and J dropped 0 bases, with 6 bases sitting between them. Here the CDR3 reads CASSQSSGNTIYF. CDR3 DNA sequence: TGTGCCAGCAGCCAGAGCTCTGGAAACACCATATATTTT.

This chain joins TRBV19 and TRBJ1-1, with 9 bases that match TRBD1. Germline V lookup: CDR1 LNHDA, CDR2 SQIVND (reference sequence). Unmatched junction bases numbered 4, after V lost 4 bases and J lost 1 base. The CDR3 is 15 amino acids. The CDR3 spells CASSTTGGSNTEAFF. In nucleotides, the CDR3 is TGTGCCAGTAGTACCACAGGGGGCTCGAACACTGAAGCTTTCTTT.

The rearrangement links TRBV3-1 (or the pseudogene TRBV3-2) to TRBJ2-7; 7 nucleotides align to TRBD1. Germline V gene lookup returns CDR1 LGHDT and CDR2 YNNKEL (reference sequence). V dropped 2 bases and J dropped 8; count of bases not matched to a gene: 6. The CDR3 is 13 residues long. CDR3 sequence reads: CASSQQDRRQQYF. CDR3 bases: TGTGCCAGCAGCCAACAGGACAGGCGACAGCAGTACTTC.

The J gene is TRBJ1-2, the V gene TRBV4-3; 8 nucleotides align to TRBD1. This CDR3 spans 21 amino acids. The ends lost 8 bases at V and 7 bases at J; junction bases unmatched: 33. Germline V lookup: CDR1 LGHNA, CDR2 YSLEER. The chain's CDR3 is CASCRQGLSPSSVLVCGGYTF. Written as DNA, the CDR3 is TGCGCCAGCTGCCGACAGGGGTTATCCCCGTCCTCCGTGTTGGTCTGTGGTGGCTACACCTTC.

The chain recombines TRBV6-5 with TRBJ2-1; 10 bases are a match to TRBD2. Germline V gene data show CDR1 as MNHEY and CDR2 as SVGAGI. The V gene end was trimmed by 2 bases and the J gene end by 7 bases; junction bases not matched to a gene: 8. This CDR3 spans 16 amino acids. The CDR3 here is CASSYPAGGLLNEQFF. The CDR3 coding sequence is TGTGCCAGCAGTTACCCAGCGGGGGGGCTGCTAAATGAGCAGTTCTTC.

The chain employs TRBV10-3 and TRBJ1-4; D gene uncertain. CDR3 length equals 12 residues. V was cut by 10 bases and J by 3 bases, with 9 bases left in between. CDR1 is ENHRY, CDR2 SYGVKD, per germline. CDR3: CATQRANEKLFF. The DNA for the CDR3 is TGTGCCACCCAACGGGCTAATGAAAAACTGTTTTTT.

The CDR3 sequence is CASSATLVSEQYF. The CDR3 DNA is TGTGCCAGCAGTGCCACCTTGGTAAGCGAGCAGTACTTC. The chain uses TRBV6-4 and TRBJ2-7; D unclear. The germline gives CDR1 MRHNA, CDR2 SNTAGT. V lost 4 bases, J lost 6 bases, and 13 bases lay in between. This CDR3 contains 13 residues.